A single sample gave rise to the 32 T cell receptor beta chains below, sequenced in a study of chemoradiotherapy in HPV16-positive cancers. Profiling relied on immunoSEQ multiplex PCR, and the TCRdb table lists in-frame clones only, not all of them. The data show 30,000 or so clones, approximately 90% seen once. This sample comprised blood, obtained from a patient who underwent chemoradiotherapy. These receptors were taken from a human donor with HPV-associated anogenital cancer.

This clone came up a few times. J is TRBJ1-6 and V is TRBV30; D is ambiguous. The CDR3 is 16 residues long. The V and J ends lost 3 bases and 10 bases respectively, with 22 bases between them. The germline gives CDR1 GTSNPN, CDR2 SVGIG (reference sequence). The CDR3 nucleotides are TGTGCCTGGAGCCTGACCGGGTTTTCTTCGGGGTCACCCCTCCACTTT. This sequence encodes CAWSLTGFSSGSPLHF.

This clone was observed once. The chain couples TRBV7-9 to TRBJ2-7, with D possibly TRBD1 on 6 matching bases. V lost 2 bases, J lost 4 bases, and 9 bases lay in between. The CDR3 length is 13 residues. Per the germline V gene, CDR1 is SEHNR and CDR2 is FQNEAQ (reference sequence). This CDR3 is CASSLPQGYEQYF. Here the CDR3 DNA reads TGTGCCAGCAGCTTACCCCAGGGGTACGAGCAGTACTTC.

V gene TRBV9 combines with J gene TRBJ2-7; D is undetermined. The V gene's germline CDR1 is SGDLS and CDR2 YYNGEE. V lost 0 bases to trimming and J lost 2 bases, with 12 bases between them. The CDR3 is 15 amino acids. The CDR3, as DNA: TGTGCCAGCAGCGTAGAGGGCCGGGCGGCCTACGAGCAGTACTTC. This gives the protein CASSVEGRAAYEQYF.

CDR3 sequence (DNA): TGTGCCAGCAGTGCGAGCGGGGGAACCTACGAGCAGTACTTC. It specifies CASSASGGTYEQYF. The chain links TRBV6-1 to TRBJ2-7; 8 bases align to TRBD2. CDR3 length equals 14 residues. CDR1 MNHNS and CDR2 SASEGT come from the germline V gene. The ends lost 4 bases at V and 2 bases at J; junction bases unmatched: 4.

This chain connects TRBV5-4 to TRBJ1-1, with D possibly TRBD1 on 5 matching bases. The CDR3 spans 15 residues. Germline V gene lookup returns CDR1 SGHNT and CDR2 YYREEE (reference sequence). V lost 5 bases, J lost 0 bases, and 14 bases lay in between. The CDR3 DNA is TGTGCCAGCAGTTGGGACCACAAAATGAACACTGAAGCTTTCTTT. Amino acids: CASSWDHKMNTEAFF.

In regard to this clone: A far larger clone is one nucleotide away, so this likely arose from a read error. The rearrangement joins TRBV15 to TRBJ1-2, with 8 bases matching TRBD1. This CDR3 spans 16 amino acids. Germline CDR1 reads LNHNV; CDR2 reads YYDKDF (reference sequence). V dropped 3 bases and J dropped 3; count of bases not matched to a gene: 9. DNA of the CDR3: TGTGCCACCAGCAGGGGGGCCGGACAGGGCCACTATGGCTACACCTTC. It is translated as CATSRGAGQGHYGYTF.

The chain is built from TRBV30 and TRBJ1-1; D is unresolved. Trimming removed 4 bases from V and 1 base from J, with 7 bases in between. Looked up from germline, CDR1 is GTSNPN and CDR2 is SVGIG (reference sequence). The CDR3 has 12 amino acids. The CDR3 region is CAWMMENTEAFF. The CDR3, as DNA: TGTGCCTGGATGATGGAGAACACTGAAGCTTTCTTT.

The chain is built from TRBV2 and TRBJ1-2; unclear D gene. Germline V gene lookup returns CDR1 SNHLY and CDR2 FYNNEI. Trimming removed 6 bases at V and 6 bases at J, with 14 bases between. The CDR3 covers 13 residues. The CDR3 bases are TGTGCCAGCAGGGGGATGGGGAATCATGGCTACACCTTC. This gives the protein CASRGMGNHGYTF.

The chain links TRBV4-3 to TRBJ2-4; 7 positions match TRBD1. This CDR3 has 15 amino acids. J lost 1 base, V lost 4 bases, and 4 bases had no gene match. Germline V gene lookup returns CDR1 LGHNA and CDR2 YSLEER. This CDR3 reads CASSLTGDAKNIQYF. In DNA form, the CDR3 reads TGCGCCAGCAGCCTCACAGGGGATGCCAAAAACATTCAGTACTTC.

As DNA, the CDR3 is TGTGCCAGCAGGGACGTGACAGGGGGGTTCGGGACAGATACGCAGTATTTT. Translating gives CASRDVTGGFGTDTQYF. V gene TRBV4-2 combines with J gene TRBJ2-3, with TRBD1 identical over 9 bases. After removal of 6 bases from V and 3 bases from J, the junction contained 13 bases not matched to a gene. This CDR3 spans 17 amino acids. Germline CDR1 is LGHNA and CDR2 is YNFKEQ.

The rearrangement joins TRBV2 to TRBJ2-7; no definite D call. The CDR3 is 15 residues long. Trimming shortened V by 2 bases and J by 0 bases, and 11 bases separated the two germline ends. The germline CDR1 and CDR2 sequences are SNHLY and FYNNEI. CDR3 sequence (DNA): TGTGCCAGCAGTGAACGGGTAACCCTCTCCTACGAGCAGTACTTC. Amino acid sequence: CASSERVTLSYEQYF.

The table lists this clone with a count of one. This sequence joins TRBV19 and TRBJ2-1; 14 bases are a match to TRBD2. The germline V gene encodes CDR1 LNHDA and CDR2 SQIVND (reference sequence). This CDR3 has 16 amino acids. V was pared by 5 bases and J by 8 bases, with 8 bases of the junction left unmatched. DNA for the CDR3: TGTGCCAGTAGTGCAATGACTAGCGGGGGGGTCCATGAGCAGTTCTTC. This codes for CASSAMTSGGVHEQFF.

This chain uses TRBV6-5 with TRBJ2-7, with unresolved D. The germline V gene has CDR1 MNHEY and CDR2 SVGAGI. CDR3 length: 12 residues. The V end lost 8 bases, the J end lost 1 base, and 9 bases lay between the germline ends. This CDR3 reads CASEPQSYEQYF. CDR3 DNA sequence: TGTGCCAGCGAGCCTCAATCCTACGAGCAGTACTTC.

The V gene is TRBV9, the J gene TRBJ2-1; D not certain. CDR1 SGDLS and CDR2 YYNGEE come from the germline V gene. CDR3 length equals 16 residues. The V end lost 4 bases, the J end lost 0 bases, and 14 bases lay between the germline ends. The CDR3 DNA reads as TGTGCCAGCAGCTCACCAGCCCCCAGCTCCTACAATGAGCAGTTCTTC. This encodes CASSSPAPSSYNEQFF. Full variable domain (outside the CDR3, taken from reference TRBV9 and TRBJ2-1): DSGVTQTPKHLITATGQRVTLRCSPRSGDLSVYWYQQSLDQGLQFLIQYYNGEERAKGNILERFSAQQFPDLHSELNLSSLELGDSALYFCASSSPAPSSYNEQFFGPGTRLTVL.

The chain carries TRBV4-2 and TRBJ1-3; D not certain. Germline values: CDR1 LGHNA, CDR2 YNFKEQ. The CDR3 is made up of 13 amino acids. Trimming stripped 2 bases from V and 6 bases from J, with 8 bases between. The CDR3 sequence: CASSQMVANTIYF. The CDR3 nucleotides read TGTGCCAGCAGCCAAATGGTGGCAAACACCATATATTTT.

About this clone itself: A much larger clone is a single base away; this may be a read error. The chain recombines TRBV6-5 with TRBJ1-2; tentatively, D is TRBD1 (5 bases). Germline V gene data show CDR1 as MNHEY and CDR2 as SVGAGI. The CDR3 loop spans 13 amino acids. Trimming shortened V by 3 bases and J by 1 base, and 6 bases separated the two germline ends. CDR3 DNA: TGTGCCAGCAGTTATGACAGTAACTATGGCTACACCTTC. Translating gives CASSYDSNYGYTF.

The rearrangement links TRBV10-2 to TRBJ1-5; 10 bases are shared with TRBD1. The CDR3 has 14 amino acids. V shed 8 bases, J shed 7 bases, and the junction held 8 bases outside the gene matches. The germline gives CDR1 WSHSY, CDR2 SAAADI. CDR3 amino acids: CASVEDRGGQPQHF. The CDR3 DNA sequence: TGCGCCAGCGTTGAGGACAGGGGGGGACAGCCCCAGCATTTT.

The chain recombines TRBV7-2 with TRBJ2-5, with a tentative D call TRBD2 (6 bases). V lost 6 bases to trimming and J lost 3 bases, with 11 bases between them. CDR3 length: 13 amino acids. The germline CDR1 and CDR2 sequences are SGHTA and FQGNSA. The CDR3 region has the DNA TGTGCCAGCAGTTTCGGGGGTGAAGAGACCCAGTACTTC. Amino acids: CASSFGGEETQYF.

This clone was detected once. The CDR3 reads CASSQNRGPNEKLFF. The CDR3 bases are TGCGCCAGCAGCCAAAACAGGGGGCCTAATGAAAAACTGTTTTTT. J is TRBJ1-4 and V is TRBV4-3, with 9 positions matching TRBD1. V gave up 2 bases and J gave up 3 bases; unmatched junction bases: 1. Germline-derived CDR1 and CDR2 are LGHNA and YSLEER. CDR3 size: 15 residues.

The chain employs TRBV7-8 and TRBJ2-7, with 9 bases aligning to TRBD1. Germline V gene sequence: CDR1 SGHVS, CDR2 FQNEAQ. The ends lost 1 base at V and 2 bases at J; junction bases unmatched: 9. This CDR3 is built from 17 residues. The CDR3 spells CASSLGRPGQGAYEQYF. In nucleotides, the CDR3 is TGTGCCAGCAGCTTAGGGAGACCGGGACAGGGAGCCTACGAGCAGTACTTC.

The V gene is TRBV5-1, the J gene TRBJ2-5; D gene uncertain. Deletions cut 3 bases from V and 1 base from J, with 4 bases between. Germline V CDR1 and CDR2: SGHRS, YFSETQ. CDR3 length: 12 residues. The CDR3 spells CASSYSQETQYF. CDR3 nucleotide sequence: TGCGCCAGCAGCTATAGCCAAGAGACCCAGTACTTC.

The V gene is TRBV5-1, the J gene TRBJ1-2; D is unclear. Germline CDR1 SGHRS, CDR2 YFSETQ. V dropped 0 bases and J dropped 8 bases, with 11 bases sitting between them. The CDR3 is 13 amino acids. CDR3 sequence: CASSLEVGRGYTF. DNA for the CDR3: TGCGCCAGCAGCTTGGAGGTGGGAAGAGGCTACACCTTC. Filled out from reference TRBV5-1 and TRBJ1-2, the complete variable domain reads KAGVTQTPRYLIKTRGQQVTLSCSPISGHRSVSWYQQTPGQGLQFLFEYFSETQRNKGNFPGRFSGRQFSNSRSEMNVSTLELGDSALYLCASSLEVGRGYTFGSGTRLTVV.

J is TRBJ2-1 and V is TRBV9; 10 positions agree with TRBD2. The CDR3 is 15 residues long. With V trimmed by 7 bases and J by 0 bases, 4 bases remained unmatched. Germline CDR1 and CDR2: SGDLS and YYNGEE. The CDR3 loop reads CASGASGSSYNEQFF. In DNA, the CDR3 is TGTGCCAGCGGAGCTAGCGGGAGCTCCTACAATGAGCAGTTCTTC.

This clone was detected only once. The chain carries TRBV28 and TRBJ1-2, with D unclear. V was trimmed by 4 bases and J by 11 bases, leaving 14 bases between them. This CDR3 has 12 residues. Germline-derived CDR1 and CDR2 are MDHEN and SYDVKM. The CDR3 nucleotides read TGTGCCAGCAGTTCCCCCCCCGACGCGTACACCTTC. Its protein product is CASSSPPDAYTF.

The CDR3 is CASSPGQGYSGGELFF. As DNA, the CDR3 is TGTGCCAGCAGTCCCGGACAGGGGTATAGCGGCGGGGAGCTGTTTTTT. The chain joins TRBV25-1 to TRBJ2-2; 9 bases are shared with TRBD1. Germline CDR1 reads MGHDK; CDR2 reads SYGVNS. CDR3 length equals 16 residues. The V segment lost 5 bases and the J segment 7 bases; nucleotides outside the gene matches: 11.

The chain employs TRBV9 and TRBJ2-3; tentative D call: TRBD1 (5 bases). V lost 3 bases and J 2 bases, leaving 10 bases between the germline ends. The CDR3 length is 14 residues. CDR1 is SGDLS, CDR2 YYNGEE, per germline. The CDR3 DNA sequence: TGTGCCAGCAGCGCAGGACAAACCACAGATACGCAGTATTTT. The encoded protein is CASSAGQTTDTQYF. Full variable domain (missing parts from reference TRBV9 and TRBJ2-3): DSGVTQTPKHLITATGQRVTLRCSPRSGDLSVYWYQQSLDQGLQFLIQYYNGEERAKGNILERFSAQQFPDLHSELNLSSLELGDSALYFCASSAGQTTDTQYFGPGTRLTVL.

The chain uses TRBV7-8 and TRBJ2-1, with 14 bases fitting TRBD2. CDR3 size: 17 residues. Germline V gene lookup returns CDR1 SGHVS and CDR2 FQNEAQ. V shed 5 bases and J 8 bases; nucleotides not matched to a gene: 11. CDR3 region: CASSIGGTSGRGYEQFF. Here the CDR3 DNA reads TGTGCCAGCAGCATAGGCGGGACTAGCGGGAGAGGGTATGAGCAGTTCTTC.

The rearrangement joins TRBV7-2 to TRBJ1-2; possible D gene TRBD1, 6 bases. Germline lookup yields CDR1 SGHTA and CDR2 FQGNSA. This CDR3 region has 14 residues. Trimming removed 1 base from V and 4 bases from J, with 10 bases in between. The CDR3 region is CASSLGTAIYGYTF. The DNA for the CDR3 is TGTGCCAGCAGCTTAGGGACAGCCATCTATGGCTACACCTTC.

The chain combines TRBV11-2 with TRBJ2-3, with TRBD2 matching over 10 bases. The V gene end was trimmed by 7 bases and the J gene end by 1 base; junction bases not matched to a gene: 8. Germline CDR1 and CDR2: SGHAT and FQNNGV. CDR3 size: 16 residues. The CDR3 nucleotides read TGTGCCAGCACACCCGGGACTAGCGTCGGCACAGATACGCAGTATTTT. This encodes CASTPGTSVGTDTQYF.

The rearrangement links TRBV9 to TRBJ2-5, with D tentatively TRBD2 (6 bases). The germline V gene has CDR1 SGDLS and CDR2 YYNGEE. CDR3 length: 14 residues. Trimming cost V 0 bases and J 5 bases, with 11 bases left between them. As DNA, the CDR3 is TGTGCCAGCAGCGTAGTCCCAGGAGGGGAGACCCAGTACTTC. Translation: CASSVVPGGETQYF.

The J gene is TRBJ1-4, the V gene TRBV5-8; 9 bases fit TRBD1. Germline V CDR1 and CDR2: SGHTS, YDEGEE. The CDR3 runs 14 residues. The V and J ends lost 4 bases and 4 bases, in that order; junction bases with no gene match: 2. In DNA form, the CDR3 reads TGTGCCAGCAGCGTGGACAGGGGTAATGAAAAACTGTTTTTT. Its translation: CASSVDRGNEKLFF.

This chain joins TRBV7-2 and TRBJ2-7, with 8 bases aligning to TRBD1. The germline CDR1 and CDR2 sequences are SGHTA and FQGNSA. The CDR3 extends over 14 amino acids. The J segment lost 0 bases and the V segment lost 5 bases, leaving 3 bases of the junction unmatched. CDR3 region: CASSPQGASYEQYF. DNA of the CDR3: TGTGCCAGCAGCCCTCAGGGGGCCTCCTACGAGCAGTACTTC.